Listed here are 14 T cell receptor beta chains from one sample, sequenced in a study of blood T cell repertoires in COVID-19. TCRdb keeps only in-frame clones here, not all; method: immunoSEQ multiplex PCR. The sample has 200,000 to 300,000 clones; over 70% are singletons. The sample was peripheral blood. The receptors were sampled from a human donor in a cohort sampled during active COVID-19.

Only one count was recorded for this clone. The chain combines TRBV13 with TRBJ2-7; 8 nucleotides align to TRBD2. Germline V CDR1 and CDR2: PRHDT, FYEKMQ (reference sequence). The CDR3 spans 15 residues. The trim removed 1 base at V and 1 base at J, leaving 3 bases unmatched. The CDR3 loop reads CASSLDASGSYEQYF. CDR3 in DNA: TGTGCCAGCAGCTTAGATGCTAGCGGGTCCTACGAGCAGTACTTC.

The rearrangement uses TRBV18 and TRBJ2-5, with D possibly matching TRBD2 (6 bases). Germline CDR1 and CDR2: KGHSH and LQKENI. Trimming shortened V by 3 bases and J by 2 bases, and 16 bases separated the two germline ends. The CDR3 contains 16 residues. CDR3: CASSPSAPGVQETQYF. The CDR3 region has the DNA TGTGCCAGCTCACCCTCGGCGCCGGGGGTTCAAGAGACCCAGTACTTC.

The rearrangement uses TRBV30 and TRBJ1-2; 7 positions agree with TRBD1. The ends lost 0 bases at V and 4 bases at J; junction bases unmatched: 14. Per germline, CDR1 GTSNPN and CDR2 SVGIG (reference sequence). The CDR3 has 17 residues. CDR3 bases: TGTGCCTGGAGTGTAGAACAGGGGATCGGGCCAGGCTATGGCTACACCTTC. It translates to CAWSVEQGIGPGYGYTF.

The V and J genes are TRBV27 and TRBJ2-1, with 7 bases that match TRBD2. The CDR3 sequence is 14 residues long. Germline V gives CDR1 MNHEY, CDR2 SMNVEV (reference sequence). Trimming cost V 2 bases and J 9 bases; bases outside gene matches: 7. The CDR3 nucleotides read TGTGCCAGCAGTTTAGCTAGCGGCCACAGTGAGCAGTTCTTC. It codes for CASSLASGHSEQFF.

This clone was counted between two and nine times. V and J are TRBV6-5 and TRBJ2-7, with a possible D match to TRBD2 (5 bases). Trimming took off 5 bases at V and 2 bases at J, with 10 bases between the two ends. Germline V gene sequence: CDR1 MNHEY, CDR2 SVGAGI. CDR3 length: 13 amino acids. The CDR3, as DNA: TGTGCCAGCAGTAGGACTCTGCCCTACGAGCAGTACTTC. Its translation is CASSRTLPYEQYF.

This chain uses TRBV7-2 with TRBJ2-1, with a possible D match to TRBD2 (6 bases). This CDR3 has 15 amino acids. The ends were cut back, 8 bases at V and 0 bases at J, with 14 bases in the middle. Germline-derived CDR1 and CDR2 are SGHTA and FQGNSA. CDR3: CASLPAGSSYNEQFF. CDR3 bases: TGTGCCAGCCTTCCGGCGGGGAGCTCCTACAATGAGCAGTTCTTC.

The CDR3 nucleotides are TGTGCCAGCGGTCCCACAGGGATGGGCTTAGAGACCCAGTACTTC. Encoded protein: CASGPTGMGLETQYF. This chain joins TRBV7-2 and TRBJ2-5, with D possibly TRBD1 on 6 matching bases. V was trimmed by 8 bases and J by 4 bases, leaving 20 bases between them. The CDR3 spans 15 residues. Looked up from germline, CDR1 is SGHTA and CDR2 is FQGNSA.

This chain connects TRBV27 to TRBJ2-7, with 11 nucleotides matching TRBD2. The CDR3 spans 14 residues. Per the germline V gene, CDR1 is MNHEY and CDR2 is SMNVEV (reference sequence). The V and J ends lost 2 bases and 6 bases, in that order; junction bases with no gene match: 3. CDR3 sequence: CASSLVAGGAEQYF. The CDR3 bases are TGTGCCAGCAGTTTAGTAGCGGGAGGGGCCGAGCAGTACTTC.

The genes are TRBV3-1 (or the pseudogene TRBV3-2) and TRBJ2-1, with D hard to call. The CDR3 spans 14 residues. Germline V gives CDR1 LGHDT, CDR2 YNNKEL (reference sequence). The germline V and J ends were trimmed by 1 base and 6 bases, with 10 bases remaining between them. CDR3 DNA sequence: TGTGCCAGCAGCCAAGGATACGACACCAATGAGCAGTTCTTC. Translated, it gives CASSQGYDTNEQFF.

This clone was observed many times. The rearrangement uses TRBV4-1 and TRBJ2-5; 7 positions match TRBD2. The V gene's germline CDR1 is MGHRA and CDR2 YSYEKL. V shed 2 bases and J 5 bases; nucleotides not matched to a gene: 5. CDR3 length: 14 residues. The DNA of the CDR3 is TGCGCCAGCAGCCAATTGCGGGGAGGGGAGACCCAGTACTTC. This sequence encodes CASSQLRGGETQYF.

V gene TRBV27 combines with J gene TRBJ1-6; perhaps TRBD1 as D (5 bases). The CDR3 totals 17 residues. V lost 5 bases and J lost 0, with 14 bases in between. Germline CDR1 MNHEY, CDR2 SMNVEV (reference sequence). The CDR3 loop reads CASSRGGSDSYNSPLHF. The CDR3 nucleotides read TGTGCCAGCAGTCGGGGGGGTAGCGACTCCTATAATTCACCCCTCCACTTT.

In DNA form, the CDR3 reads TGTGCCAGCAGTTTAAGGGGGGGGGCAATTAGCTACGAGCAGTACTTC. Translation gives CASSLRGGAISYEQYF. V is TRBV28 and J is TRBJ2-7; D might be TRBD2 (7 bases). This CDR3 has 16 residues. Trimming took off 2 bases at V and 3 bases at J, with 17 bases between the two ends. The germline V gene encodes CDR1 MDHEN and CDR2 SYDVKM.

The chain uses TRBV28 and TRBJ2-7; D might be TRBD2 (7 bases). CDR1 MDHEN and CDR2 SYDVKM come from the germline V gene. V lost 4 bases to trimming and J lost 4 bases, with 17 bases between them. CDR3 size: 15 residues. The CDR3, as DNA: TGTGCCAGCAGTTCGCGCGGGGGCAAGTTGTACGAGCAGTACTTC. It yields the protein CASSSRGGKLYEQYF.

CDR3 sequence reads: CASSPMTSFTDTQYF. The CDR3 region has the DNA TGTGCCAGCAGCCCGATGACTAGCTTCACAGATACGCAGTATTTT. The chain carries TRBV5-4 and TRBJ2-3, with TRBD2 matching over 7 bases. V lost 4 bases and J lost 2; bases outside the gene matches: 7. The CDR3 has 15 residues. Germline CDR1 is SGHNT and CDR2 is YYREEE (reference sequence). The full variable domain, its missing parts supplied by reference TRBV5-4 and TRBJ2-3, is ETGVTQSPTHLIKTRGQQVTLRCSSQSGHNTVSWYQQALGQGPQFIFQYYREEENGRGNFPPRFSGLQFPNYSSELNVNALELDDSALYLCASSPMTSFTDTQYFGPGTRLTVL.